These 19 T cell receptor beta chains share one sample of origin, sequenced in a study of blood T cells in healthy people across ages. A J-beta primer mix and a sample-barcoded 5' primer were used in a second PCR of roughly 7 to 12 cycles. TCRdb fed the 5' RACE reads into MiXCR, producing one record per CDR3 protein. The table has over 1.5 million distinct CDR3 sequences, about 50% seen once. The sequencing input was blood. Receptor source: a woman in her thirties or forties in good health.

This clonotype was counted between two and nine times. The rearrangement joins TRBV6-2 or TRBV6-3 to TRBJ1-2; D remains unclear. V was clipped by 0 bases and J by 8 bases, with 10 bases between them. This CDR3 comprises 13 residues. CDR1 MNHEY and CDR2 SVGEGT come from the germline V gene. The CDR3 region has the DNA TGTGCCAGCAGTTACTCATGGAGGGAAGGCTACACCTTC. Translating gives CASSYSWREGYTF.

The genes are TRBV20-1 and TRBJ1-6; tentative D call: TRBD1 (5 bases). Germline values: CDR1 DFQATT, CDR2 SNEGSKA (reference sequence). The CDR3 runs to 13 residues. V was cut by 6 bases and J by 10 bases, with 16 bases left in between. The CDR3 here is CSALGGDLSPLHF. The CDR3 bases are TGCAGTGCCCTAGGAGGGGATCTGTCACCCCTCCACTTT.

This chain uses TRBV11-2 with TRBJ1-1; no clear D. V lost 4 bases, J lost 3 bases, and 9 bases lay in between. Germline V gene lookup returns CDR1 SGHAT and CDR2 FQNNGV. This CDR3 spans 13 amino acids. The CDR3 loop is CASSSVRDTEAFF. CDR3 bases: TGTGCCAGCAGCTCAGTGCGGGACACTGAAGCTTTCTTT.

This clonotype was seen a few times. The gene calls are TRBV7-2 and TRBJ2-3, with TRBD2 identical over 8 bases. The germline gives CDR1 SGHTA, CDR2 FQGNSA. V was pared by 2 bases and J by 2 bases, with 9 bases of the junction left unmatched. This CDR3 is 17 amino acids long. This CDR3 reads CASSLSRGGSNTDTQYF. Here the CDR3 DNA reads TGTGCCAGCAGCTTATCTCGGGGGGGCTCGAACACAGATACGCAGTATTTT.

The V and J genes are TRBV10-3 and TRBJ2-1, with 8 bases identical to TRBD2. V gave up 5 bases and J gave up 6 bases; unmatched junction bases: 12. The germline CDR1 and CDR2 sequences are ENHRY and SYGVKD. The CDR3 contains 16 residues. The CDR3 loop is CAISTYSGAGGNEQFF. The CDR3, as DNA: TGTGCCATCAGTACCTATAGCGGGGCGGGGGGCAATGAGCAGTTCTTC.

As for this clonotype: At one of its ends the junction is not consistent with the germline gene, which may arise from a read error. The V call is TRBV18, the J call TRBJ2-5; TRBD1 might be the D (6 bases). The closer fit of TRBJ2-7 to the DNA end suggests the J call may be wrong. Germline CDR1 KGHSH, CDR2 LQKENI. This CDR3 has 16 amino acids. In DNA, the CDR3 is TGTGCCGGCTCACCACTGGCGACAGGATTGATCAACGAGCAGTACTTC. Amino acid sequence: CAGSPLATGLINEQYF.

This clonotype has more than one count but fewer than ten. V usage is TRBV29-1 and J usage is TRBJ2-3, with 12 bases identical to TRBD1. Germline assignment: CDR1 SQVTM and CDR2 ANQGSEA. V shed 5 bases, J shed 2 bases, and the junction held 2 bases outside the gene matches. CDR3 size: 14 residues. CDR3 DNA: TGCAGCGTTAGGGACAGGGGGCACACAGATACGCAGTATTTT. Protein sequence: CSVRDRGHTDTQYF.

The V and J genes are TRBV20-1 and TRBJ2-6, with D possibly being TRBD2 (5 bases). This CDR3 comprises 16 residues. Per the germline V gene, CDR1 is DFQATT and CDR2 is SNEGSKA (reference sequence). Trimming took off 6 bases at V and 0 bases at J, with 15 bases between the two ends. The CDR3 here is CSAPPGIYSGANVLTF. The CDR3 bases are TGCAGTGCCCCCCCGGGGATCTACTCTGGGGCCAACGTCCTGACTTTC.

This chain connects TRBV4-1 to TRBJ1-4, with 9 bases identical to TRBD1. Germline V gene lookup returns CDR1 MGHRA and CDR2 YSYEKL. V dropped 5 bases and J dropped 4; count of bases not matched to a gene: 5. There are 15 residues in the CDR3. The CDR3 nucleotides read TGCGCCAGCAGCAAAACAGGGGGCGGTAATGAAAAACTGTTTTTT. Residues: CASSKTGGGNEKLFF.

The V and J genes are TRBV4-3 and TRBJ2-2; D is undetermined. This CDR3 spans 13 amino acids. V lost 4 bases and J 6 bases, leaving 9 bases between the germline ends. The germline CDR1 and CDR2 sequences are LGHNA and YSLEER. Here the CDR3 reads CASSPGRSGELFF. The CDR3 region has the DNA TGCGCCAGCAGCCCCGGCAGATCCGGGGAGCTGTTTTTT.

The chain couples TRBV6-2 or TRBV6-3 to TRBJ1-1; a possible D gene is TRBD1 (6 bases). CDR1 and CDR2 (germline): MNHEY, SVGEGT. The V gene lost 5 bases and the J gene lost 1 base, with 14 bases spanning the gap. This CDR3 is 15 amino acids long. The DNA for the CDR3 is TGTGCCAGCAGTACTCGGGGACACCGGAACACTGAAGCTTTCTTT. As protein: CASSTRGHRNTEAFF.

The J gene is TRBJ2-3, the V gene TRBV5-1; D is unresolved. This CDR3 is 14 amino acids long. Trimming cost V 4 bases and J 5 bases, with 14 bases left between them. CDR1 SGHRS and CDR2 YFSETQ come from the germline V gene. In nucleotides, the CDR3 is TGCGCCAGCAGCGCCAGCACCGTAAAAGATACGCAGTATTTT. Its translation is CASSASTVKDTQYF.

The chain couples TRBV6-1 to TRBJ2-1; D tentatively fits TRBD1 or TRBD2 (5 bases each). From germline, CDR1 is MNHNS and CDR2 SASEGT. The V end was cut by 6 bases, the J end by 2 bases, with 14 bases between. This CDR3 spans 15 amino acids. The CDR3 is CASRGTAVPYNEQFF. The CDR3 DNA sequence: TGTGCCAGCAGGGGGACCGCGGTACCCTACAATGAGCAGTTCTTC.

The gene calls are TRBV20-1 and TRBJ2-7, with no clear D. The end of the DNA is better explained by TRBJ2-5, so the J call may be wrong. CDR3 length: 12 amino acids. The V gene's germline CDR1 is DFQATT and CDR2 SNEGSKA (reference sequence). CDR3 region: CSASCRQETQYF. CDR3 DNA sequence: TGCAGTGCTAGTTGCCGACAAGAGACCCAGTACTTC.

The chain uses TRBV11-2 and TRBJ2-4, with TRBD2 identical over 11 bases. The CDR3 is 17 residues long. V was pared by 5 bases and J by 1 base, with 7 bases of the junction left unmatched. CDR1 SGHAT and CDR2 FQNNGV come from the germline V gene. CDR3 sequence (DNA): TGTGCCAGCAGCACACTAGCGGGGGCGTGGGCCAAAAACATTCAGTACTTC. This encodes CASSTLAGAWAKNIQYF. Combining the CDR3 with reference TRBV11-2 and TRBJ2-4 gives the whole variable domain EAGVAQSPRYKIIEKRQSVAFWCNPISGHATLYWYQQILGQGPKLLIQFQNNGVVDDSQLPKDRFSAERLKGVDSTLKIQPAKLEDSAVYLCASSTLAGAWAKNIQYFGAGTRLSVL.

The chain uses TRBV20-1 and TRBJ2-3, with 11 nucleotides matching TRBD2. The CDR3 spans 16 residues. Trimming at V came to 0 bases and at J to 9 bases, leaving 11 bases not matched to a gene. Germline V gives CDR1 DFQATT, CDR2 SNEGSKA (reference sequence). CDR3 protein: CSARDLVGLADPTQYF. The CDR3 bases are TGCAGTGCTAGAGATCTTGTGGGACTAGCGGACCCAACGCAGTATTTT.

The chain joins TRBV7-2 to TRBJ2-4, with D perhaps being TRBD1 or TRBD2 (6 bases each). V shed 5 bases and J shed 7 bases, with 15 bases lying between them. The CDR3 has 14 residues. The V gene's germline CDR1 is SGHTA and CDR2 FQGNSA. The chain's CDR3 is CASSIGGPENIQYF. For the CDR3, the DNA is TGTGCCAGCAGCATTGGGGGGCCGGAGAACATTCAGTACTTC.

This chain uses TRBV29-1 with TRBJ2-7, with a weak D call TRBD1 (6 bases). CDR1 and CDR2 from the germline V gene are SQVTM and ANQGSEA. Trimming stripped 4 bases from V and 6 bases from J, with 13 bases between. The CDR3 length is 12 residues. CDR3 bases: TGCAGCGTTGGGGGTGAAGGGGGCGAGCAGTACTTC. Translated: CSVGGEGGEQYF.

This clonotype appeared a few times. V and J are TRBV3-1 and TRBJ1-1; 8 bases line up with TRBD1. CDR3 length equals 15 residues. Looked up from germline, CDR1 is LGHDT and CDR2 is YNNKEL (reference sequence). The V gene end was trimmed by 0 bases and the J gene end by 0 bases; junction bases not matched to a gene: 0. The CDR3 bases are TGTGCCAGCAGCCAAGAGACAGGGGTGAACACTGAAGCTTTCTTT. Translating it yields CASSQETGVNTEAFF.